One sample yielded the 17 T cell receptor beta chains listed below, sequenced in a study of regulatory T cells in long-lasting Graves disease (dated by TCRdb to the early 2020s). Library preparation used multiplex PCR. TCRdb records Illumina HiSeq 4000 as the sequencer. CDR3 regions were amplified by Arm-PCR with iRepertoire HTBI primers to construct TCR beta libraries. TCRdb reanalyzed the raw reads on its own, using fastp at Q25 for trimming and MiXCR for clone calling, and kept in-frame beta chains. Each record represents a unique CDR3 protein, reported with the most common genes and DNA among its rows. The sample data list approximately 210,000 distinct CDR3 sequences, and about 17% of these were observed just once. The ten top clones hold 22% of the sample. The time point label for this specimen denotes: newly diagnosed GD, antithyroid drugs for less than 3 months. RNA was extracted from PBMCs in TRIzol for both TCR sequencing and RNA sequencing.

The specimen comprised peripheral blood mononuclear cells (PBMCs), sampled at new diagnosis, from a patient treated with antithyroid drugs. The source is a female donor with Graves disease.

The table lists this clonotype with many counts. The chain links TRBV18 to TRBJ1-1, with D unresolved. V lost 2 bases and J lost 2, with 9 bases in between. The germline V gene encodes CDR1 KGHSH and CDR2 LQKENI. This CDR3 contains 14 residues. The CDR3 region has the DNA TGTGCCAGCTCACCAGGGTTCGCCAACACTGAAGCTTTCTTT. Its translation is CASSPGFANTEAFF.

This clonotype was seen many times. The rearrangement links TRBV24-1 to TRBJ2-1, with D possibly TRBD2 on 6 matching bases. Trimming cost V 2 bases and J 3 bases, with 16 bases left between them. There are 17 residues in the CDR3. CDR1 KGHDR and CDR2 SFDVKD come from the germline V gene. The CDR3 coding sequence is TGTGCCACCAGTGATTCATTAGGGTCGGAGGGCTACAATGAGCAGTTCTTC. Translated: CATSDSLGSEGYNEQFF.

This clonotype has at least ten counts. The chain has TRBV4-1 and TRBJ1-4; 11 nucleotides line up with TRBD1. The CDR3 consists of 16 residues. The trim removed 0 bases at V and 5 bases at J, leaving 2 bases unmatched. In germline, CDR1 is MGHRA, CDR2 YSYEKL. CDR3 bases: TGCGCCAGCAGCCAAGATGGGACAGGGGGGAATGAAAAACTGTTTTTT. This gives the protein CASSQDGTGGNEKLFF.

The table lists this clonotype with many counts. CDR3 in amino acids: CAISEGTGRAEQYF. CDR3 sequence (DNA): TGTGCCATCAGTGAAGGGACAGGGAGGGCCGAGCAGTACTTC. This chain connects TRBV10-3 to TRBJ2-7; the match to TRBD1 covers 9 bases. After removal of 3 bases from V and 6 bases from J, the junction contained 6 bases not matched to a gene. This CDR3 region has 14 residues. Per the germline V gene, CDR1 is ENHRY and CDR2 is SYGVKD.

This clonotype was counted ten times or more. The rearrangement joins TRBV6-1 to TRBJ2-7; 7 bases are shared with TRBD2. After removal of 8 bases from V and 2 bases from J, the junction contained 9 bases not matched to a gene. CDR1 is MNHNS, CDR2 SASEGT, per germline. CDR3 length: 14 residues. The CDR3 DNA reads TGTGCCAGCGGTCAAGCGGGACTAACCTACGAGCAGTACTTC. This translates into CASGQAGLTYEQYF.

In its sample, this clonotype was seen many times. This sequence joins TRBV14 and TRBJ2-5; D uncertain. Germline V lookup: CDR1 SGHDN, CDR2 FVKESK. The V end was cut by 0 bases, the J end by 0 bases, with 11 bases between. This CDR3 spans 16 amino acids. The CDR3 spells CASSQDLVQNQETQYF. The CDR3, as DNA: TGTGCCAGCAGCCAAGATTTAGTGCAAAACCAAGAGACCCAGTACTTC. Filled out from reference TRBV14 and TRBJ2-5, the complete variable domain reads EAGVTQFPSHSVIEKGQTVTLRCDPISGHDNLYWYRRVMGKEIKFLLHFVKESKQDESGMPNNRFLAERTGGTYSTLKVQPAELEDSGVYFCASSQDLVQNQETQYFGPGTRLLVL.

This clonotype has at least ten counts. CDR3 sequence: CSARDAHTHIAHGYTF. The CDR3 DNA follows: TGCAGTGCTAGAGATGCCCACACGCACATCGCACATGGCTACACCTTC. The gene calls are TRBV20-1 and TRBJ1-2; no definite D call. This CDR3 spans 16 amino acids. The V end was cut by 0 bases, the J end by 6 bases, with 20 bases between. Looked up from germline, CDR1 is DFQATT and CDR2 is SNEGSKA (reference sequence).

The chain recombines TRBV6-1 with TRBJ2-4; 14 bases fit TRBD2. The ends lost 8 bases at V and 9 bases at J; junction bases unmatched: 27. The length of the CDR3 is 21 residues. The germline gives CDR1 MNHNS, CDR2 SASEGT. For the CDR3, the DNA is TGTGCCAGCCCGGGACTAGCGGGAGAGAGAGAAGTGGCTGCCTGTGGCGGCATTCAGTACTTC. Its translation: CASPGLAGEREVAACGGIQYF.

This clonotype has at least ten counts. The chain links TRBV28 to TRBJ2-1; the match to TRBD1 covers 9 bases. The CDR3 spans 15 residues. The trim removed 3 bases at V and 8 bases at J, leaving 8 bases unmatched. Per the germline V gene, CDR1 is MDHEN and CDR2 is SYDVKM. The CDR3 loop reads CASSFRDRVRDEQFF. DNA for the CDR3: TGTGCCAGCAGTTTCAGGGACAGGGTAAGGGATGAGCAGTTCTTC.

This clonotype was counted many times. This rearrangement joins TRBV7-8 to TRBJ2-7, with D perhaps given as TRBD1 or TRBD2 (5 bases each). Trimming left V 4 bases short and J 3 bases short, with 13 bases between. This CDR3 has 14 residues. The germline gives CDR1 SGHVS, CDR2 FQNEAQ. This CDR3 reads CASSWAGTDYEQYF. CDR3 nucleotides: TGTGCCAGCAGCTGGGCCGGGACCGACTACGAGCAGTACTTC.

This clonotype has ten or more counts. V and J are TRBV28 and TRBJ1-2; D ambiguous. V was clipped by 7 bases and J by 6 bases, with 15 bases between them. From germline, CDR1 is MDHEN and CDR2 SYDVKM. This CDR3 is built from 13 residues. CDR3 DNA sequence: TGTGCCAGCACCAATGTCGGTCCCAATGGCTACACCTTC. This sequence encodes CASTNVGPNGYTF.

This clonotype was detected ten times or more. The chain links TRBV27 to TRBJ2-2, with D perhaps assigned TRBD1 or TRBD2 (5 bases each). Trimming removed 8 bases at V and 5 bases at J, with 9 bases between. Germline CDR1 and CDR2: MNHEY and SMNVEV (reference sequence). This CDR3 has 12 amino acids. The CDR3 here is CASGDLTGELFF. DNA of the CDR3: TGTGCCAGCGGGGACCTGACCGGGGAGCTGTTTTTT.

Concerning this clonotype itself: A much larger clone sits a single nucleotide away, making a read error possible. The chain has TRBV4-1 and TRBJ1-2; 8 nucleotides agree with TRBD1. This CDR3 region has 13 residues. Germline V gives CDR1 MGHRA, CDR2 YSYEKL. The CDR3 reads CASSRTGPYGCTF. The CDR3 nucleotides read TGCGCCAGCAGCAGGACAGGGCCGTATGGCTGCACCTTC.

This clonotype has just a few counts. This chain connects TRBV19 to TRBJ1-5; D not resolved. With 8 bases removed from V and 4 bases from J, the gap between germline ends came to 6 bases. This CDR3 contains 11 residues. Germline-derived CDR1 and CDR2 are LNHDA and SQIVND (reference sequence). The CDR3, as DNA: TGTGCCAGTCGCGTGAATCAGCCCCAGCATTTT. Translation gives CASRVNQPQHF.

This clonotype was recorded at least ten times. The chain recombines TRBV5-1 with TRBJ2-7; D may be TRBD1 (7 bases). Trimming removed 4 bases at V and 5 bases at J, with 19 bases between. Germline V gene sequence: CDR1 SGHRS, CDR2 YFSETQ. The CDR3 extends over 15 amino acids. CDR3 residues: CASSDLQGGPNEQYF. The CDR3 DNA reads TGCGCCAGCAGCGACCTCCAGGGGGGCCCTAACGAGCAGTACTTC. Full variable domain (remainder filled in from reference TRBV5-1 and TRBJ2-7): KAGVTQTPRYLIKTRGQQVTLSCSPISGHRSVSWYQQTPGQGLQFLFEYFSETQRNKGNFPGRFSGRQFSNSRSEMNVSTLELGDSALYLCASSDLQGGPNEQYFGPGTRLTVT.

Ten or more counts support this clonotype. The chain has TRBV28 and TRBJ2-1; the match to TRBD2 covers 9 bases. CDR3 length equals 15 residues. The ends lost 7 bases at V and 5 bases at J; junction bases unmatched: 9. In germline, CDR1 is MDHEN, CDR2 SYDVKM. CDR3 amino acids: CASTLRGTSNNEQFF. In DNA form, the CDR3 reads TGTGCCAGCACCCTGCGAGGGACTAGCAACAATGAGCAGTTCTTC.

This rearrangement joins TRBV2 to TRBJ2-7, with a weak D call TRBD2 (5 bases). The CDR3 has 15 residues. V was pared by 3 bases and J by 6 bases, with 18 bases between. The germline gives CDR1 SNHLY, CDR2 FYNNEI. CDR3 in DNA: TGTGCCAGCAGTGAGGGGAGAGGTCTAGTAGCCGAGCAGTACGTC. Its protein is CASSEGRGLVAEQYV.